This TCR beta chain was observed in a study of tumor-infiltrating lymphocytes in oesophageal squamous cell carcinoma. This CDR3 is built from 12 residues. The ends were cut back, 6 bases at V and 5 bases at J, with 8 bases in the middle. Per germline, CDR1 MNHGY and CDR2 SAAAGT. This clonotype was detected only a few times. TCRdb called the PCR reads again in MiXCR, with one record for every CDR3 protein. The profile shows about 15,000 distinct CDR3 sequences, roughly 50% of them singletons. Sequencing was performed on esophageal tumor tissue. The chain recombines TRBV6-8 with TRBJ1-5; D possibly corresponds to TRBD1 (6 bases). This TCR was sampled from a female donor with esophageal squamous cell carcinoma. As DNA, the CDR3 is TGTGCCAGCAGGTCAGGGGATCAGCCCCAGCATTTT. Residues: CASRSGDQPQHF.